Shown below are 22 T cell receptor beta chains from a single sample sequenced in a study of blood T cell dynamics during melanoma immunotherapy. The time point: week 3, after first cycle of checkpoint inhibitor. Data came from immunoSEQ multiplex PCR; TCRdb stores just in-frame clones and leaves some out. The sample includes roughly 8,900 clones, approximately 90% seen only once; the top ten take about 6%. The source was blood, collected from a patient treated with checkpoint blockade. The origin of the receptors is a human donor with melanoma.

The chain recombines TRBV2 with TRBJ2-3, with TRBD1 matching 7 bases. The CDR3 spans 15 residues. In germline, CDR1 is SNHLY, CDR2 FYNNEI. J gave up 5 bases and V 3 bases, and 8 bases lay outside the gene matches. The DNA for the CDR3 is TGTGCCAGCAGTGATCGGACAGGCTGGAAAGATACGCAGTATTTT. Translated: CASSDRTGWKDTQYF.

The gene calls are TRBV5-1 and TRBJ1-2; 8 bases are a match to TRBD1. Germline-derived CDR1 and CDR2 are SGHRS and YFSETQ. J was trimmed by 5 bases and V by 4 bases; bases with no gene match: 7. The CDR3 is made up of 14 amino acids. The CDR3 region is CASSPTGGPYGYTF. The CDR3 DNA is TGCGCCAGCAGCCCTACAGGGGGACCTTATGGCTACACCTTC.

The chain uses TRBV5-4 and TRBJ2-6, with 8 nucleotides matching TRBD2. With V trimmed by 3 bases and J by 4 bases, 15 bases remained unmatched. The CDR3 covers 19 residues. Germline V gene sequence: CDR1 SGHNT, CDR2 YYREEE (reference sequence). In nucleotides, the CDR3 is TGTGCCAGCAGCTCCCTCCGGGAGGGACCCCTTGGCGGGGCCAACGTCCTGACTTTC. This encodes CASSSLREGPLGGANVLTF.

V gene TRBV6-1 combines with J gene TRBJ2-2; D is unclear. Germline CDR1 MNHNS, CDR2 SASEGT. The CDR3 runs to 14 residues. V gave up 7 bases and J gave up 2 bases, with 11 bases separating them. The CDR3 DNA follows: TGTGCCAGCATCCTGAGGCCAAACACCGGGGAGCTGTTTTTT. This translates into CASILRPNTGELFF.

This chain's CDR3 is CASSLGPTNYGYTF. Here the CDR3 DNA reads TGTGCCAGCAGCTTAGGTCCTACTAACTATGGCTACACCTTC. V gene TRBV7-2 combines with J gene TRBJ1-2, with D unclear. CDR1 SGHTA and CDR2 FQGNSA come from the germline V gene. This CDR3 has 14 amino acids. Trimming removed 1 base at V and 0 bases at J, with 6 bases between.

The gene calls are TRBV7-8 and TRBJ2-7; 10 bases line up with TRBD2. Germline trimming cut 6 bases from V and 6 bases from J; bases unmatched to any gene: 11. The germline gives CDR1 SGHVS, CDR2 FQNEAQ. The CDR3 has 15 amino acids. The CDR3 sequence is CASRFTSGKGSEQYF. The CDR3 DNA sequence: TGTGCCAGCAGATTTACTAGCGGGAAAGGCTCCGAGCAGTACTTC.

The J gene is TRBJ2-5, the V gene TRBV6-4; 11 nucleotides match TRBD1. The J call may be faulty, since TRBJ2-7 better matches the DNA end. The CDR3 is made up of 15 amino acids. Germline CDR1 and CDR2: MRHNA and SNTAGT. CDR3 protein: CASSEKGTGGYEQYF. In nucleotides, the CDR3 is TGTGCCAGCAGTGAGAAGGGGACAGGGGGCTACGAGCAGTACTTC.

The genes are TRBV7-3 and TRBJ2-1, with TRBD2 matching 10 bases. Germline CDR1 reads SGHTA; CDR2 reads FQGTGA. Losses at the gene ends were 2 bases for V and 9 bases for J; bases not matched to a gene: 10. CDR3 size: 16 residues. CDR3 residues: CASSLSTSGIRPEQFF. DNA for the CDR3: TGTGCCAGCAGCTTATCAACTAGCGGGATACGCCCTGAGCAGTTCTTC.

This clone was detected a few times. The chain carries TRBV12-5 and TRBJ1-1; weak D call: TRBD1 (6 bases). CDR3 length equals 15 residues. The germline gives CDR1 LGHNT, CDR2 FRNRAP. The germline V and J ends were trimmed by 1 base and 1 base, with 10 bases remaining between them. CDR3 in amino acids: CASGLAPGQNTEAFF. The CDR3 DNA sequence: TGTGCTAGTGGTTTGGCCCCGGGACAGAACACTGAAGCTTTCTTT.

J is TRBJ2-6 and V is TRBV10-3; no definite D call. Germline values: CDR1 ENHRY, CDR2 SYGVKD. Trimming stripped 0 bases from V and 4 bases from J, with 10 bases between. The CDR3 sequence is 16 residues long. The CDR3 spells CAISESGNLGANVLTF. In DNA, the CDR3 is TGTGCCATCAGTGAGTCAGGGAATCTGGGGGCCAACGTCCTGACTTTC.

The chain links TRBV21-1 to TRBJ2-3; the table assigns TRBD2, which was not confirmed against the DNA. TRBV21-1 is shown as a pseudogene. The CDR3 totals 19 residues. For the CDR3, the DNA is TGTGCCAGCAGCAATGAAGGGCCGGCGGAGGGGCCAGACACAGATACGCAGTATTTT. This translates into CASSNEGPAEGPDTDTQYF.

Written as DNA, the CDR3 is TGCGCCAGCAGCCCGCCCGGGACAGAGAGCTCTGGAAACACCATATATTTT. Protein sequence: CASSPPGTESSGNTIYF. The rearrangement uses TRBV4-1 and TRBJ1-3; 7 nucleotides line up with TRBD1. The trim removed 4 bases at V and 0 bases at J, leaving 9 bases unmatched. This CDR3 spans 17 amino acids. From germline, CDR1 is MGHRA and CDR2 YSYEKL.

The chain uses TRBV5-1 and TRBJ2-7; no reliable D call. Germline-derived CDR1 and CDR2 are SGHRS and YFSETQ. CDR3 size: 13 residues. Trimming cost V 2 bases and J 2 bases, with 8 bases left between them. Here the CDR3 reads CASSFDDTYEQYF. Written as DNA, the CDR3 is TGCGCCAGCAGCTTTGACGATACCTACGAGCAGTACTTC.

The V and J genes are TRBV5-1 and TRBJ1-1; 7 bases map to TRBD1. V trimming: 2 bases; J trimming: 3 bases; junction bases outside the gene matches: 10. The CDR3 is 16 amino acids. Per germline, CDR1 SGHRS and CDR2 YFSETQ. The CDR3 protein is CASSFKAGGPDTEAFF. The CDR3 DNA reads as TGCGCCAGCAGCTTCAAGGCAGGGGGTCCGGACACTGAAGCTTTCTTT. Full variable domain (remainder filled in from reference TRBV5-1 and TRBJ1-1): KAGVTQTPRYLIKTRGQQVTLSCSPISGHRSVSWYQQTPGQGLQFLFEYFSETQRNKGNFPGRFSGRQFSNSRSEMNVSTLELGDSALYLCASSFKAGGPDTEAFFGQGTRLTVV.

This clone was picked up a small number of times. J is TRBJ1-1 and V is TRBV18; D gene uncertain. The germline V gene encodes CDR1 KGHSH and CDR2 LQKENI. V was clipped by 5 bases and J by 0 bases, with 10 bases between them. The CDR3 is 14 amino acids. The CDR3 bases are TGTGCCAGCTCAAAGCCGACTATGAACACTGAAGCTTTCTTT. Translated: CASSKPTMNTEAFF. Full variable domain (outside the CDR3, taken from reference TRBV18 and TRBJ1-1): NAGVMQNPRHLVRRRGQEARLRCSPMKGHSHVYWYRQLPEEGLKFMVYLQKENIIDESGMPKERFSAEFPKEGPSILRIQQVVRGDSAAYFCASSKPTMNTEAFFGQGTRLTVV.

The chain couples TRBV29-1 to TRBJ2-5; no reliable D call. This CDR3 region has 12 residues. The V gene lost 4 bases and the J gene lost 3 bases, with 9 bases spanning the gap. CDR1 SQVTM and CDR2 ANQGSEA come from the germline V gene. The CDR3 coding sequence is TGCAGCGTTGCCAGGACCAAAGAGACCCAGTACTTC. It translates to CSVARTKETQYF.

The V and J genes are TRBV18 and TRBJ2-7; maybe TRBD2 (5 bases). V shed 3 bases and J shed 5 bases, with 14 bases lying between them. Germline loops: CDR1 KGHSH, CDR2 LQKENI. The CDR3 extends over 14 amino acids. The chain's CDR3 is CASSPGALLDEQYF. CDR3 sequence (DNA): TGTGCCAGCTCACCGGGAGCACTGCTAGACGAGCAGTACTTC.

The genes are TRBV5-1 and TRBJ2-1; D not resolved. Germline V gene lookup returns CDR1 SGHRS and CDR2 YFSETQ. V was clipped by 0 bases and J by 7 bases, with 8 bases between them. The CDR3 extends over 13 amino acids. The DNA for the CDR3 is TGCGCCAGCAGCTTGGTCCCCGGGAATGAGCAGTTCTTC. This codes for CASSLVPGNEQFF.

V is TRBV29-1 and J is TRBJ2-7; perhaps TRBD2 as D (5 bases). The ends were cut back, 8 bases at V and 4 bases at J, with 15 bases in the middle. Looked up from germline, CDR1 is SQVTM and CDR2 is ANQGSEA. This CDR3 comprises 12 residues. CDR3 bases: TGCAGCATCCGGGGTATCTTATACGAGCAGTACTTC. It specifies CSIRGILYEQYF.

This clone was detected only a few times. This chain uses TRBV6-1 with TRBJ1-1; 9 bases match TRBD1. The V and J ends lost 6 bases and 11 bases, in that order; junction bases with no gene match: 10. The CDR3 consists of 13 residues. From germline, CDR1 is MNHNS and CDR2 SASEGT. In nucleotides, the CDR3 is TGTGCCAGCAGACAGGACAGGGGAGCTCGGGCTTTCTTT. This sequence encodes CASRQDRGARAFF.

The gene calls are TRBV5-4 and TRBJ2-7, with 8 bases identical to TRBD1. The CDR3 sequence is 15 residues long. V shed 0 bases, J shed 6 bases, and the junction held 8 bases outside the gene matches. Germline V gene lookup returns CDR1 SGHNT and CDR2 YYREEE (reference sequence). The CDR3 protein is CASSLGGRGRVEQYF. The CDR3, as DNA: TGTGCCAGCAGCTTGGGGGGCAGGGGGCGCGTCGAGCAGTACTTC.

This clone was seen once. V and J are TRBV5-1 and TRBJ2-6; 11 nucleotides match TRBD2. CDR1 SGHRS and CDR2 YFSETQ come from the germline V gene. The V segment lost 4 bases and the J segment 0 bases; nucleotides outside the gene matches: 6. The CDR3 extends over 18 amino acids. CDR3 region: CASSRLAGIRSGANVLTF. CDR3 coding DNA: TGCGCCAGCAGCCGACTAGCGGGGATCCGCTCTGGGGCCAACGTCCTGACTTTC.